Below, 16 T cell receptor beta chains from the same sample are listed, as sequenced in a study of blood T cell repertoires in COVID-19. Sequenced by immunoSEQ multiplex PCR; TCRdb stores in-frame clones only, minus some. The sample holds some 96,000 clones; around four fifths are singletons and the top ten take over 10%. Sequencing used peripheral blood. Every receptor here comes from a man in his fifties with active or convalescent COVID-19.

As for this clone: The same CDR3 also results from other DNA sequences found in this sample. The chain uses TRBV5-1 and TRBJ2-3; D might be TRBD2 (5 bases). The CDR3 covers 14 residues. The V end was cut by 0 bases, the J end by 0 bases, with 5 bases between. In germline, CDR1 is SGHRS, CDR2 YFSETQ. CDR3 DNA sequence: TGCGCCAGCAGCTTGGGGAGGAGCACAGATACGCAGTATTTT. It is translated as CASSLGRSTDTQYF.

The rearrangement joins TRBV7-9 to TRBJ1-1; TRBD1 matches at 8 bases. Germline CDR1 reads SEHNR; CDR2 reads FQNEAQ (reference sequence). This CDR3 contains 14 residues. With 5 bases clipped from V and 1 base from J, the junction kept 3 bases outside the gene matches. The CDR3 spells CASSTGQGNTEAFF. CDR3 nucleotide sequence: TGTGCCAGCAGCACCGGACAGGGGAACACTGAAGCTTTCTTT.

The chain recombines TRBV7-9 with TRBJ1-1, with TRBD1 matching over 8 bases. Trimming cost V 2 bases and J 4 bases; bases outside gene matches: 9. CDR3 length: 16 amino acids. From germline, CDR1 is SEHNR and CDR2 FQNEAQ (reference sequence). In nucleotides, the CDR3 is TGTGCCAGCAGCTTATATAGGACAGGGTGGACCACTGAAGCTTTCTTT. Its protein product is CASSLYRTGWTTEAFF.

J is TRBJ1-2 and V is TRBV19, with 9 nucleotides matching TRBD1. The V gene's germline CDR1 is LNHDA and CDR2 SQIVND (reference sequence). V trimming: 6 bases; J trimming: 4 bases; junction bases outside the gene matches: 9. This CDR3 has 15 amino acids. As DNA, the CDR3 is TGTGCCAGTAGGAATAACAGGGGGCGAGGCTATGGCTACACCTTC. Residues: CASRNNRGRGYGYTF.

This rearrangement joins TRBV5-4 to TRBJ2-7; 7 bases line up with TRBD2. The V gene end was trimmed by 4 bases and the J gene end by 5 bases; junction bases not matched to a gene: 15. The CDR3 spans 16 residues. Germline V lookup: CDR1 SGHNT, CDR2 YYREEE (reference sequence). The CDR3 sequence: CASSLGHMAGVDEQYF. The CDR3, as DNA: TGTGCCAGCAGCCTAGGTCATATGGCGGGAGTGGACGAGCAGTACTTC.

The V call is TRBV6-2 or TRBV6-3, the J call TRBJ1-3, with D hard to call. CDR3 length: 14 amino acids. Germline V gene sequence: CDR1 MNHEY, CDR2 SVGEGT. With 2 bases removed from V and 1 base from J, the gap between germline ends came to 6 bases. Written as DNA, the CDR3 is TGTGCCAGCAGTTACGCAGGATCTGGAAACACCATATATTTT. It translates to CASSYAGSGNTIYF.

The chain links TRBV10-3 to TRBJ2-1; D is unresolved. CDR1 ENHRY and CDR2 SYGVKD come from the germline V gene. This CDR3 contains 13 residues. Trimming removed 3 bases from V and 7 bases from J, with 10 bases in between. The DNA of the CDR3 is TGTGCCATCAGTGACGGGTTCTCGAATGAGCAGTTCTTC. It yields the protein CAISDGFSNEQFF.

The chain recombines TRBV12-5 with TRBJ2-2, with D tentatively TRBD2 (5 bases). The CDR3 has 14 residues. V lost 2 bases, J lost 5 bases, and 9 bases lay in between. Germline V CDR1 and CDR2: LGHNT, FRNRAP. The CDR3 nucleotides read TGTGCTAGTGGTTTGCCGGGGAATACCGGGGAGCTGTTTTTT. Translating gives CASGLPGNTGELFF.

V gene TRBV19 combines with J gene TRBJ2-7; 7 positions agree with TRBD2. The junction had 8 bases not matched to a gene; V was cut back by 3 bases and J by 3 bases. The CDR3 extends over 15 amino acids. Germline CDR1 and CDR2: LNHDA and SQIVND (reference sequence). The CDR3 coding sequence is TGTGCCAGTAGTATCCTCGCGGGAGTTGGCTACGAGCAGTACTTC. This encodes CASSILAGVGYEQYF.

The chain carries TRBV10-3 and TRBJ1-1; 7 positions match TRBD1. The CDR3 has 14 residues. Germline CDR1 reads ENHRY; CDR2 reads SYGVKD. Trimming cost V 6 bases and J 1 base; bases outside gene matches: 5. This chain's CDR3 is CAIRGQARNTEAFF. The CDR3 DNA is TGTGCCATCAGAGGACAGGCTAGGAACACTGAAGCTTTCTTT.

The chain carries TRBV29-1 and TRBJ2-7; 7 positions agree with TRBD2. The germline V gene has CDR1 SQVTM and CDR2 ANQGSEA. There are 12 residues in the CDR3. V lost 4 bases and J lost 4; bases outside the gene matches: 4. CDR3 nucleotide sequence: TGCAGCGTTGGGTCTAGCGGATACGAGCAGTACTTC. Its protein product is CSVGSSGYEQYF.

The V call is TRBV3-1 (or the pseudogene TRBV3-2), the J call TRBJ1-6; no firm D call. Germline V lookup: CDR1 LGHDT, CDR2 YNNKEL (reference sequence). CDR3 size: 13 residues. Trimming removed 1 base from V and 10 bases from J, with 8 bases in between. The CDR3 sequence is CASSQGDISPLHF. CDR3 in DNA: TGTGCCAGCAGCCAAGGAGACATCTCACCCCTCCACTTT.

The rearrangement joins TRBV7-9 to TRBJ2-7, with 7 bases that match TRBD1. The CDR3 runs 13 residues. J gave up 7 bases and V 5 bases, and 8 bases lay outside the gene matches. From germline, CDR1 is SEHNR and CDR2 FQNEAQ (reference sequence). CDR3 residues: CASSPGTAGEQYF. In DNA, the CDR3 is TGTGCCAGCAGCCCTGGGACAGCTGGTGAGCAGTACTTC.

This clone was seen once. The V and J genes are TRBV5-6 and TRBJ2-1; 9 positions agree with TRBD1. The germline V gene has CDR1 SGHDT and CDR2 YYEEEE. The CDR3 length is 14 residues. V shed 4 bases, J shed 10 bases, and the junction held 9 bases outside the gene matches. The CDR3: CASSPDRGVGEQFF. In DNA form, the CDR3 reads TGTGCCAGCAGCCCGGACAGGGGTGTTGGAGAGCAGTTCTTC.

The chain links TRBV7-6 to TRBJ2-1, with D tentatively TRBD1 (6 bases). The CDR3 is made up of 13 amino acids. V lost 5 bases and J 5 bases, leaving 10 bases between the germline ends. From germline, CDR1 is SGHVS and CDR2 FNYEAQ. DNA of the CDR3: TGTGCCAGCAGCCTCGGACAGAACAATGAGCAGTTCTTC. Its translation: CASSLGQNNEQFF.

The chain links TRBV11-3 to TRBJ2-6; D unclear. The CDR3 covers 15 residues. V was shortened by 6 bases and J by 4 bases, with 13 bases between the two germline ends. Germline-derived CDR1 and CDR2 are SGHNT and YENEEA. This chain's CDR3 is CASSIGPAGANVLTF. The CDR3, as DNA: TGTGCCAGCAGTATTGGGCCAGCCGGGGCCAACGTCCTGACTTTC.